This TCR beta chain is drawn from a study of blood T cell repertoires in COVID-19. V lost 5 bases and J 6 bases, leaving 11 bases between the germline ends. The CDR3 has 13 residues. Looked up from germline, CDR1 is SGHTA and CDR2 is FQGTGA. Using immunoSEQ multiplex PCR, the repertoire was profiled, and TCRdb retains in-frame clones only, with some absent. This table holds 200,000 to 250,000 clones, about 81% found once. Sequencing was done on a sample of PBMCs or T cells enriched from blood (not recorded which). The sequence derives from a man aged 35-49 years who had recovered from COVID-19. The chain links TRBV7-3 to TRBJ2-1; the D gene is possibly TRBD1 (5 bases). The CDR3 loop reads CASSQRGGNEQFF. Written as DNA, the CDR3 is TGTGCCAGCAGCCAAAGGGGTGGCAATGAGCAGTTCTTC.